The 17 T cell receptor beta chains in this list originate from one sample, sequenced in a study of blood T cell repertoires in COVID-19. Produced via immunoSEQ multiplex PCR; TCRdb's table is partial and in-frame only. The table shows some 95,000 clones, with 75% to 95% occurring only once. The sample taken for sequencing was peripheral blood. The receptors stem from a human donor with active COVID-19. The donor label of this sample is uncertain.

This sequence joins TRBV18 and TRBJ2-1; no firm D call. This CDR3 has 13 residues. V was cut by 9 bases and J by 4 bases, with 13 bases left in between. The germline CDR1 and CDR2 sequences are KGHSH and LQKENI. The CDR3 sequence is CASKRNGYNEQFF. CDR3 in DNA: TGTGCCAGTAAGAGGAACGGTTACAATGAGCAGTTCTTC.

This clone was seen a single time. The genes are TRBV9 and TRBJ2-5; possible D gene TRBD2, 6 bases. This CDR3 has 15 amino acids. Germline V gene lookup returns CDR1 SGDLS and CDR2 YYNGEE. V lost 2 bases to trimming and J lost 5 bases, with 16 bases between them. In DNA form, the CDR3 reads TGTGCCAGCAGCGTTTGGAGGGATTCTTTCGAGACCCAGTACTTC. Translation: CASSVWRDSFETQYF.

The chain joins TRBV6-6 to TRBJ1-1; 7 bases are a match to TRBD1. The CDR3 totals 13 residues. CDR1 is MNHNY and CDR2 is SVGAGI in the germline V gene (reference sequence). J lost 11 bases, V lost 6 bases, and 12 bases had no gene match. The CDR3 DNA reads TGTGCCAGCAGAATCGGACAGGCCGGTGCGGCTTTCTTT. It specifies CASRIGQAGAAFF.

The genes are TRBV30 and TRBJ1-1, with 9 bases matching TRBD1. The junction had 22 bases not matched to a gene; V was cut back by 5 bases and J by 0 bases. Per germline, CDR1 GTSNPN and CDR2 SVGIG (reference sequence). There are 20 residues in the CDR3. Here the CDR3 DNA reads TGTGCCTGGGGACCAGACAGGGGGTCGCCCACCTCCTTAATGAACACTGAAGCTTTCTTT. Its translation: CAWGPDRGSPTSLMNTEAFF.

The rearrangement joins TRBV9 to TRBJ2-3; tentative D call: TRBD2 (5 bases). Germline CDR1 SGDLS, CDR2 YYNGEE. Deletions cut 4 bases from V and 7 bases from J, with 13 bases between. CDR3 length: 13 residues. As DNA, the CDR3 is TGTGCCAGCAGCCCACGGGATAGGAATACGCAGTATTTT. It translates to CASSPRDRNTQYF.

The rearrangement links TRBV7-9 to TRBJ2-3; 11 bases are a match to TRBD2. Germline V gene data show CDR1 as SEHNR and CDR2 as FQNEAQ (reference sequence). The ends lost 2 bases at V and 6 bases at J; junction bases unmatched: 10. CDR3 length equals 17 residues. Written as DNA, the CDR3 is TGTGCCAGCAGCTTAATGGGTAGCGGGGGGGCTATGGATACGCAGTATTTT. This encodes CASSLMGSGGAMDTQYF.

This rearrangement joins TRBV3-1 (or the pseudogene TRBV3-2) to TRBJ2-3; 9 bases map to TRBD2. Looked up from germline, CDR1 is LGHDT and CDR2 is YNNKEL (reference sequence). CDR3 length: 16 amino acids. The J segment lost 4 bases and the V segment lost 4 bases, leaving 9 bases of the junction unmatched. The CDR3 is CASSPKWLAGSDTQYF. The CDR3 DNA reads TGTGCCAGCAGCCCCAAGTGGCTAGCGGGATCAGATACGCAGTATTTT.

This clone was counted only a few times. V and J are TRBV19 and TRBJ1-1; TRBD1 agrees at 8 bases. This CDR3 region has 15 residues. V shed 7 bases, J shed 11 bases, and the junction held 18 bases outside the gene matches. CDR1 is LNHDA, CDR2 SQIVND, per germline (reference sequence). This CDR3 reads CASNPSDRDGSGAFF. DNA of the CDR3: TGTGCCAGTAATCCTTCGGACAGGGACGGCTCGGGGGCTTTCTTT.

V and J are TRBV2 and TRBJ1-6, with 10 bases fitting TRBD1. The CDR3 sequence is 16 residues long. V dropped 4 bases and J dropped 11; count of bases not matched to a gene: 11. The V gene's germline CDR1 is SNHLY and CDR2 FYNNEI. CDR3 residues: CASSVPGQGIDPPLHF. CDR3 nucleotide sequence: TGTGCCAGCAGTGTCCCGGGACAGGGGATCGATCCACCCCTCCACTTT.

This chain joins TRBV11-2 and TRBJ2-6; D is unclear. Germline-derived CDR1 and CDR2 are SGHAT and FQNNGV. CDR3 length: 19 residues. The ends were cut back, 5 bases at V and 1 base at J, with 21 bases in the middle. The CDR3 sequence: CASSPLYGRELSGANVLTF. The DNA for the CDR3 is TGTGCCAGCAGCCCCTTGTACGGTAGAGAGTTGTCTGGGGCCAACGTCCTGACTTTC.

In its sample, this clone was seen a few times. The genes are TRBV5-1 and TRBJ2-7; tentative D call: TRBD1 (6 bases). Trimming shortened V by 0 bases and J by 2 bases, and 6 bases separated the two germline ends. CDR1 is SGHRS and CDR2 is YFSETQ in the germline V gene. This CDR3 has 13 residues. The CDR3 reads CASSLEGAYEQYF. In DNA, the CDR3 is TGCGCCAGCAGCTTGGAGGGGGCCTACGAGCAGTACTTC.

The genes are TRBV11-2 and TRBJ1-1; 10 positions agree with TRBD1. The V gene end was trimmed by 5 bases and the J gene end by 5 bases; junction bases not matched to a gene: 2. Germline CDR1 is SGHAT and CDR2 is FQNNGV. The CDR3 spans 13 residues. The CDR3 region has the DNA TGTGCCAGCAGCCCGGACAGGGGGACTGAAGCTTTCTTT. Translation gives CASSPDRGTEAFF.

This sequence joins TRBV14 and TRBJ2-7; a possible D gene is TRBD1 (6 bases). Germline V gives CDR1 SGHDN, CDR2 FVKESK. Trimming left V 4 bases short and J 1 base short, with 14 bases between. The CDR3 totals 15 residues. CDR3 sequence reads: CASSPLGALSYEQYF. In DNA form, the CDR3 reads TGTGCCAGCAGCCCACTGGGGGCTTTATCCTACGAGCAGTACTTC.

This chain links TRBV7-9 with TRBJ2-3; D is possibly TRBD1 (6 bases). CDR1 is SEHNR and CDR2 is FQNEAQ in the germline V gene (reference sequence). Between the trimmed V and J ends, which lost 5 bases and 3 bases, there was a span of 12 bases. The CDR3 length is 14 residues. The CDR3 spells CASSHRERTDTQYF. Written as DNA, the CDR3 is TGTGCCAGCAGCCACAGGGAGCGGACAGATACGCAGTATTTT.

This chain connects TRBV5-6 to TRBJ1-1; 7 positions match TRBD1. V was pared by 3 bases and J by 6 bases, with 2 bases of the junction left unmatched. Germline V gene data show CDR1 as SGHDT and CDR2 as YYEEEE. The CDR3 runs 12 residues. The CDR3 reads CASSYGTAEAFF. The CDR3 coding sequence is TGTGCCAGCAGCTACGGGACAGCTGAAGCTTTCTTT.

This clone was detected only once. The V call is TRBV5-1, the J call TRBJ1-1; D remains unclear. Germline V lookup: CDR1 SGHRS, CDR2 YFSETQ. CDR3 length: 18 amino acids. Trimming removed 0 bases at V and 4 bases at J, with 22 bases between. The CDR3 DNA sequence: TGCGCCAGCAGCTTGGAAGGGAGTCGTCGGGGTACCGGCACTGAAGCTTTCTTT. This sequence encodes CASSLEGSRRGTGTEAFF.

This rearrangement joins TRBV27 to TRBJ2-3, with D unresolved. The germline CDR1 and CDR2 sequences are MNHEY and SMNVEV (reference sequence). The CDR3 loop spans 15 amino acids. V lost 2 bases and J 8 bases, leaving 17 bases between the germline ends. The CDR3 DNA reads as TGTGCCAGCAGTTTAACTGGTCCCCCCCGCGGTACGCAGTATTTT. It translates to CASSLTGPPRGTQYF.